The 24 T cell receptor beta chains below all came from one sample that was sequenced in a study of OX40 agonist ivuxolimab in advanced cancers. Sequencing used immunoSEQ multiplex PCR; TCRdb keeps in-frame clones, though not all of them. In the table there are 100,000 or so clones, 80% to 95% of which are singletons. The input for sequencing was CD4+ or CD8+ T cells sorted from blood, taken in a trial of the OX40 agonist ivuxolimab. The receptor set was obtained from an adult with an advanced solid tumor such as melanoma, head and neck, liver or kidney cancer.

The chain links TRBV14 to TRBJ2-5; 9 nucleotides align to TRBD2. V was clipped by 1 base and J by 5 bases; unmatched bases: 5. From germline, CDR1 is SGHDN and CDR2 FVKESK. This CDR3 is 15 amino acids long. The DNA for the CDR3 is TGTGCCAGCAGCCAAGGGCGGGAGGGCCTTGAGACCCAGTACTTC. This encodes CASSQGREGLETQYF.

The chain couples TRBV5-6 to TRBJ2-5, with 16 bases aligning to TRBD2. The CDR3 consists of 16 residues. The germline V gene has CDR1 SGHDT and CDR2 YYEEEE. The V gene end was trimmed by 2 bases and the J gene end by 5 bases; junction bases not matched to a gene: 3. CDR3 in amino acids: CASSFPGLAGGETQYF. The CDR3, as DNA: TGTGCCAGCAGCTTCCCGGGACTAGCGGGAGGGGAGACCCAGTACTTC. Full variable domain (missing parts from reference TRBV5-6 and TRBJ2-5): DAGVTQSPTHLIKTRGQQVTLRCSPKSGHDTVSWYQQALGQGPQFIFQYYEEEERQRGNFPDRFSGHQFPNYSSELNVNALLLGDSALYLCASSFPGLAGGETQYFGPGTRLLVL.

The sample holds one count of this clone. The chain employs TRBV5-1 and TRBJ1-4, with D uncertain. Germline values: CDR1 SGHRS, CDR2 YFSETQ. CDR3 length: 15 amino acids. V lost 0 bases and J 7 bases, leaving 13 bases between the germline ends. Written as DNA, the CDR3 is TGCGCCAGCAGCTTGGTTGCGTCAGGCGCTGAAAAACTGTTTTTT. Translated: CASSLVASGAEKLFF.

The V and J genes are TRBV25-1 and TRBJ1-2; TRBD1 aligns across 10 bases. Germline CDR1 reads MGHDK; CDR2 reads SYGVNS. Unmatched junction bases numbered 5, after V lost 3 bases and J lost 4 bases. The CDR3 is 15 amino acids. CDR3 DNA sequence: TGTGCCAGCAGTGAGACAGGGGGCGCGGGCTATGGCTACACCTTC. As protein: CASSETGGAGYGYTF.

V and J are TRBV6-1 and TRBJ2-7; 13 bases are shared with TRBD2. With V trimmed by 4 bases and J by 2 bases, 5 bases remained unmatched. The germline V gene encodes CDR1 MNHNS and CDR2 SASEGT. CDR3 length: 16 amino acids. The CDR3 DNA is TGTGCCAGCAGTGGGACTAGCGGGAGATTCCCCTACGAGCAGTACTTC. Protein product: CASSGTSGRFPYEQYF.

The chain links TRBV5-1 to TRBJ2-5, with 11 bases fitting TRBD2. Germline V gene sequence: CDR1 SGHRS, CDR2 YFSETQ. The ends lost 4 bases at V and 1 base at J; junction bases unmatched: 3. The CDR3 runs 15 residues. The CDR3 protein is CASSGGTSGQETQYF. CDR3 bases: TGCGCCAGCAGCGGGGGGACTAGCGGCCAAGAGACCCAGTACTTC.

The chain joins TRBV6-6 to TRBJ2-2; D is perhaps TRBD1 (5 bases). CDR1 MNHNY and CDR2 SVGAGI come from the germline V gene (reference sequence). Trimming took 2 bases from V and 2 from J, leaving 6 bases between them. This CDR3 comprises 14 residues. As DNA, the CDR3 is TGTGCCAGCAGTTACGACAGAAACACCGGGGAGCTGTTTTTT. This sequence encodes CASSYDRNTGELFF.

CDR3 loop: CASSPPGSTDTQYF. CDR3 DNA sequence: TGTGCCAGCAGCCCTCCCGGCAGCACAGATACGCAGTATTTT. The V gene is TRBV7-9, the J gene TRBJ2-3; D gene ambiguous. The CDR3 totals 14 residues. Germline CDR1 is SEHNR and CDR2 is FQNEAQ (reference sequence). The V gene lost 5 bases and the J gene lost 0 bases, with 9 bases spanning the gap.

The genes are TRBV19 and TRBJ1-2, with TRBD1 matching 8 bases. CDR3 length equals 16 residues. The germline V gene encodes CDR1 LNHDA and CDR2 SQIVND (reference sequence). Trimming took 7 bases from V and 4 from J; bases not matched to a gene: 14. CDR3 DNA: TGTGCCAGTACGGGCCCGACCGAGGACAGGGTCTATGGCTACACCTTC. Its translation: CASTGPTEDRVYGYTF.

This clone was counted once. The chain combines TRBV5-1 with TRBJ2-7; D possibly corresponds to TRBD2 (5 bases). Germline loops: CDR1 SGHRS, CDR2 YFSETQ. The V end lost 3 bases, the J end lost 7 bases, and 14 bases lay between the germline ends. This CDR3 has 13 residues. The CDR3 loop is CASSSGFTGEQYF. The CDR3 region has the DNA TGCGCCAGCAGCTCGGGATTTACGGGGGAGCAGTACTTC.

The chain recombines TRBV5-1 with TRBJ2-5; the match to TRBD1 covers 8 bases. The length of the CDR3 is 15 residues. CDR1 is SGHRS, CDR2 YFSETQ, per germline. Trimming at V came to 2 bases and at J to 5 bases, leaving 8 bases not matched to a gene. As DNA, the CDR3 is TGCGCCAGCAGCTTCGCGGCAGGGGGCCAGGAGACCCAGTACTTC. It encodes CASSFAAGGQETQYF.

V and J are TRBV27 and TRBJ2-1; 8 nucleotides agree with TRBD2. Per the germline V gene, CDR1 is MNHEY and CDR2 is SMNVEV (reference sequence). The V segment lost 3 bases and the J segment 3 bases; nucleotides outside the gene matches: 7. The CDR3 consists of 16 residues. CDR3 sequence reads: CASSFLLAGNYNEQFF. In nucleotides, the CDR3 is TGTGCCAGCAGTTTTCTTTTAGCGGGAAACTACAATGAGCAGTTCTTC.

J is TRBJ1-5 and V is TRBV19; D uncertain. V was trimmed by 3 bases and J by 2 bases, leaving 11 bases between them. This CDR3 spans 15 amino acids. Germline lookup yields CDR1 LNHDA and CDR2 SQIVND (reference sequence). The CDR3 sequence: CASSIARAGNQPQHF. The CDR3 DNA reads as TGTGCCAGTAGTATCGCAAGGGCTGGCAATCAGCCCCAGCATTTT.

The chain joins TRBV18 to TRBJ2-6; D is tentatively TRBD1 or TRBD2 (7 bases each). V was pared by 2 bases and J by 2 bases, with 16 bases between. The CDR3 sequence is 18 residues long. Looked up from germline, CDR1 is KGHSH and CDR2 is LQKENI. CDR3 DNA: TGTGCCAGCTCACCAGCCAGGCAGGGGGGGACTGGGGCCAACGTCCTGACTTTC. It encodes CASSPARQGGTGANVLTF.

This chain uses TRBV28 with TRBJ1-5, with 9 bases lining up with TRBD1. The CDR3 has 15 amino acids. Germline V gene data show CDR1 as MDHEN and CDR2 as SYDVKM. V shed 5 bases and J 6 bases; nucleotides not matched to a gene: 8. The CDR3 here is CASSGPGQGFQPQHF. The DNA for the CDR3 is TGTGCCAGCAGTGGCCCGGGACAGGGATTTCAGCCCCAGCATTTT.

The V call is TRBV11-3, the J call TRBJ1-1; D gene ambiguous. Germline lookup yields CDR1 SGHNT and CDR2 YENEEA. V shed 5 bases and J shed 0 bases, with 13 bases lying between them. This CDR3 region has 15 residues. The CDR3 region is CASSPRLNMNTEAFF. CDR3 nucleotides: TGTGCCAGCAGCCCCCGACTGAACATGAACACTGAAGCTTTCTTT.

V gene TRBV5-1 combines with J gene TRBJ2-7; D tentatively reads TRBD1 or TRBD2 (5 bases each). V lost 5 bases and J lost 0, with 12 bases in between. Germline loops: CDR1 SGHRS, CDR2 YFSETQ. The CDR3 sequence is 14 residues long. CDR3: CASRVGVSSYEQYF. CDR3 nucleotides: TGCGCCAGCAGGGTGGGGGTGAGCTCCTACGAGCAGTACTTC.

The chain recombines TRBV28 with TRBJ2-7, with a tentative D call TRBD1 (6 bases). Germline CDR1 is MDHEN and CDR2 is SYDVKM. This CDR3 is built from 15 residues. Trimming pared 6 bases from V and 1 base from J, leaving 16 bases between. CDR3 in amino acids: CASSLTGTLSYEQYF. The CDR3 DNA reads TGTGCCAGCAGCCTCACCGGGACACTATCCTACGAGCAGTACTTC. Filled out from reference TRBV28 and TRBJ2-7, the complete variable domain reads DVKVTQSSRYLVKRTGEKVFLECVQDMDHENMFWYRQDPGLGLRLIYFSYDVKMKEKGDIPEGYSVSREKKERFSLILESASTNQTSMYLCASSLTGTLSYEQYFGPGTRLTVT.

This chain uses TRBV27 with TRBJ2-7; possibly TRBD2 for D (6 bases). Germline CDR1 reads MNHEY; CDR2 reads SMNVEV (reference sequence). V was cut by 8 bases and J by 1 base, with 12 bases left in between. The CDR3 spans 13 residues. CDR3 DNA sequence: TGTGCCAGCTCACCGGGACTGTCCTACGAGCAGTACTTC. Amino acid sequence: CASSPGLSYEQYF.

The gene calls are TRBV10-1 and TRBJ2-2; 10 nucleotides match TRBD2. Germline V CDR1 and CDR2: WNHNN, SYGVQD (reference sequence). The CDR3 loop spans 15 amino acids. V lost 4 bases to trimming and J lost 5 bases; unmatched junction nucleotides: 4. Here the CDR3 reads CASSAGLAETGELFF. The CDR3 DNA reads TGCGCCAGCAGTGCCGGACTAGCGGAAACCGGGGAGCTGTTTTTT.

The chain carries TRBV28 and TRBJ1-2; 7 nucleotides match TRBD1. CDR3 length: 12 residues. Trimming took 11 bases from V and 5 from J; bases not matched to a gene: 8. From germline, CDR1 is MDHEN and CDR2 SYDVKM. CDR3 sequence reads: CACATGAYGYTF. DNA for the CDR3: TGTGCCTGCGCCACAGGGGCATATGGCTACACCTTC.

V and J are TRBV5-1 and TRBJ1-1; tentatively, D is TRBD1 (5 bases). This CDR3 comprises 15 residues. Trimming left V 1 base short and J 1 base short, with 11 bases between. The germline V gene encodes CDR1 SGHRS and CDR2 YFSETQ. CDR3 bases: TGCGCCAGCAGCTTGCAGGGAACAAAGAACACTGAAGCTTTCTTT. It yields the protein CASSLQGTKNTEAFF.

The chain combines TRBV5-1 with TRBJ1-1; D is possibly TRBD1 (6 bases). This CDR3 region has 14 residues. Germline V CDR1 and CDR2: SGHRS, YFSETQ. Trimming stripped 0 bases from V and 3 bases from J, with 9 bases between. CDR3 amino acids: CASSLDTGYTEAFF. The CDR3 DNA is TGCGCCAGCAGCTTGGACACAGGGTACACTGAAGCTTTCTTT.

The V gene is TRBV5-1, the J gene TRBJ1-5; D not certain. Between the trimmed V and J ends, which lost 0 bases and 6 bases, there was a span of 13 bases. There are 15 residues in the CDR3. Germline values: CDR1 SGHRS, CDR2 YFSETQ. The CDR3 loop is CASSLDGKESQPQHF. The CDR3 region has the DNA TGCGCCAGCAGCTTGGACGGGAAGGAGAGTCAGCCCCAGCATTTT.